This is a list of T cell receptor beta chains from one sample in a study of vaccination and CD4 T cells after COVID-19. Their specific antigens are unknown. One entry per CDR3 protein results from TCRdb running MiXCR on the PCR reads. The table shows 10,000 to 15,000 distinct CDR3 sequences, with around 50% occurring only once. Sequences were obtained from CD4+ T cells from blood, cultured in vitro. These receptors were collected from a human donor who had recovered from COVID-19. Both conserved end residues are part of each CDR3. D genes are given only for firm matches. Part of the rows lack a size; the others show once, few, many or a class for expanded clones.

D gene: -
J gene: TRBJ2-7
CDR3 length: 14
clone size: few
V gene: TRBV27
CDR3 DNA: TGTGCCACCCTGGATGACAGACATCACTACGAGCAGTACTTC
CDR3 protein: CATLDDRHHYEQYF

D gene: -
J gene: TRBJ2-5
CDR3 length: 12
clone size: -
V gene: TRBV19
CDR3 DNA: TGTGCCAGTTCAGCGGTTGGGGAGACCCAGTACTTC
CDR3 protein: CASSAVGETQYF

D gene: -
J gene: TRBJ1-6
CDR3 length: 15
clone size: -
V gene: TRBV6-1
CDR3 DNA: TGTGCCAGCAGCCTCTCGGGCGCCTATAATTCACCCCTCCACTTT
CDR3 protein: CASSLSGAYNSPLHF

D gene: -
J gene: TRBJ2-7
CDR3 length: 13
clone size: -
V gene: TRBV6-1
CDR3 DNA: TGTGCCAGCAGTGTCGGAGGGTCCTACGAGCAGTACTTC
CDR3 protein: CASSVGGSYEQYF

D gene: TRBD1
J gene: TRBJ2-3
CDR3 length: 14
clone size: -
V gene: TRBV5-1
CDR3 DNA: TGCGCCAGCAGCTTAGACAGGGGGAGAGATACGCAGTATTTT
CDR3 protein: CASSLDRGRDTQYF

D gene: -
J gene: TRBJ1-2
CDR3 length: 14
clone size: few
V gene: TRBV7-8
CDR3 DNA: TGTGCCAGCAGCTTAGGATCCACTAACTATGGCTACACCTTC
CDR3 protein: CASSLGSTNYGYTF

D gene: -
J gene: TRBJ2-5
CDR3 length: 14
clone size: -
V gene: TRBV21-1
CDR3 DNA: TGTGCCAGCAGCAAACTTCCAGAACAAGAGACCCAGTACTTC
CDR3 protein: CASSKLPEQETQYF

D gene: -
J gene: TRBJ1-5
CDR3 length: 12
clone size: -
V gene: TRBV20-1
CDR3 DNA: TGCAGTGCTCGCTCGGCCGGTCAGCCCCAGCATTTT
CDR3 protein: CSARSAGQPQHF

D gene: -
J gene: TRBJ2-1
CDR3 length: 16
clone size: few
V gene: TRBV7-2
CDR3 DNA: TGTGCCAGCAGCTTAGAAGCAGGGCAATGGTACAATGAGCAGTTCTTC
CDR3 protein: CASSLEAGQWYNEQFF

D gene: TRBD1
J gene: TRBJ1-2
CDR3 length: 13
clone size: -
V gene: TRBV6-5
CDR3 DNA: TGTGCCAGCAGTTCCGACAGGGCTTTAGGCTACACCTTC
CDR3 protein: CASSSDRALGYTF

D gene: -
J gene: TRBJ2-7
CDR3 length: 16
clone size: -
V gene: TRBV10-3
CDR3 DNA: TGTGCCATAACACCTAGCTCGGGTAGTACAACCTACGAGCAGTACTTC
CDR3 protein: CAITPSSGSTTYEQYF

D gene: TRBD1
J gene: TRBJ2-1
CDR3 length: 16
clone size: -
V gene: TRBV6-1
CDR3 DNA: TGTGCCAGCAGACGGGGCACAGGGGGCTCCCACAATGAGCAGTTCTTC
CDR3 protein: CASRRGTGGSHNEQFF

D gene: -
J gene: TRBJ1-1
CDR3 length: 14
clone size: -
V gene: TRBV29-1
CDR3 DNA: TGCAGCCTCACCCAGGGTACGTTGAACACTGAAGCTTTCTTT
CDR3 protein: CSLTQGTLNTEAFF

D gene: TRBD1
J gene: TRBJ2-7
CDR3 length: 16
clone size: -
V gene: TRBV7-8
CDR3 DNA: TGTGCCAGCAGCTTAGCCCTGGGACAGGGGGACTACGAGCAGTACTTC
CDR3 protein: CASSLALGQGDYEQYF

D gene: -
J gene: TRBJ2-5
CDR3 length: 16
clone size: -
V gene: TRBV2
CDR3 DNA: TGTGCCAGCAGGCCCCTCTTGCGTCGACACCAAGAGACCCAGTACTTC
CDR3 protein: CASRPLLRRHQETQYF

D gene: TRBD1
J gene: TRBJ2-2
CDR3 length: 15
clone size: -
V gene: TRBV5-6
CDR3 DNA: TGTGCCAGCAGCCACGGACAGGTCTCCACCGGGGAGCTGTTTTTT
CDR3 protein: CASSHGQVSTGELFF

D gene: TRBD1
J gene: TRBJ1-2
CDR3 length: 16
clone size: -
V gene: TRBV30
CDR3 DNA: TGTGCCTGGGGGAGGGACAGGGTTTTTTCGGGGTATGGCTACACCTTC
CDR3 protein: CAWGRDRVFSGYGYTF

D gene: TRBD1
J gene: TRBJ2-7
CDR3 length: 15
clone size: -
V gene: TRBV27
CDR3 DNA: TGTGCCAGCAGTTTGGGACAGGGAAGGTCCTACGAGCAGTACTTC
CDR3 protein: CASSLGQGRSYEQYF

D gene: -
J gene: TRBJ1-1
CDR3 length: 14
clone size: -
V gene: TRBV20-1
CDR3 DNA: TGCAGTGCGACGGGGGCTCCTTTGAACACTGAAGCTTTCTTT
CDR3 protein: CSATGAPLNTEAFF

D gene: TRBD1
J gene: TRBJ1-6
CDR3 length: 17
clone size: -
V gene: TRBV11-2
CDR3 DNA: TGTGCCAGCAGCCCCCAAGGTGTGAAGGGGGCTAATTCACCCCTCCACTTT
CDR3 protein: CASSPQGVKGANSPLHF

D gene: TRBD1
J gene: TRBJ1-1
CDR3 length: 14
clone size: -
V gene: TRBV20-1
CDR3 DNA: TGCAGTGCCGGTACCGGGACAGGGAACACTGAAGCTTTCTTT
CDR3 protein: CSAGTGTGNTEAFF

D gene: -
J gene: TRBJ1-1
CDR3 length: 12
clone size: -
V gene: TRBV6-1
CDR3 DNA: TGTGCCAGCAGACGGGGGATGACTGAAGCTTTCTTT
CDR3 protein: CASRRGMTEAFF

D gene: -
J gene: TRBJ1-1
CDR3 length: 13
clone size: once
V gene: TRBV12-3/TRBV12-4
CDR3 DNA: TGTGCCAGCAGTACCTACCTGAACACTGAAGCTTTCTTT
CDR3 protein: CASSTYLNTEAFF

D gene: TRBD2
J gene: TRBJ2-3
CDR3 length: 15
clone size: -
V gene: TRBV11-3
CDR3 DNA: TGTGCCAGCAGCCCGGGGGGGACCCGCACAGATACGCAGTATTTT
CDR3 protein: CASSPGGTRTDTQYF

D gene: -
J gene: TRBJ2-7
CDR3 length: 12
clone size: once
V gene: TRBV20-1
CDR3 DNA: TGCAGTGCCATAAAGTCCTCTTACGAGCAGTACTTC
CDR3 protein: CSAIKSSYEQYF

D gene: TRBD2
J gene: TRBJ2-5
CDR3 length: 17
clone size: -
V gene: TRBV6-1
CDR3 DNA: TGTGCCAGCACCCGAAGACTAGCGGGGGGGCCCGGGGAGACCCAGTACTTC
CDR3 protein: CASTRRLAGGPGETQYF

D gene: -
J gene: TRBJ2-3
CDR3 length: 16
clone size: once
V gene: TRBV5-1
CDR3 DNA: TGCGCCAGCAGCTCGGGACTCAGGTTGGGAACAGATACGCAGTATTTT
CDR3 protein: CASSSGLRLGTDTQYF

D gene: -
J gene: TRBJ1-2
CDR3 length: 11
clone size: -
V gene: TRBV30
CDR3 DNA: TGTGCCCGGAGGGGGAACTATGGCTACACCTTC
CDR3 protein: CARRGNYGYTF

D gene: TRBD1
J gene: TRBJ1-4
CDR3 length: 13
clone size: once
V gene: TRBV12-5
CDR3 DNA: TGTGCTAGTGGCAGGGGGTGGCGAGAAAAACTGTTTTTT
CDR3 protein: CASGRGWREKLFF

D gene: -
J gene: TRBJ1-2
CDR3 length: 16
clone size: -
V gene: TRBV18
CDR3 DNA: TGTGCCAGCTCACCACCGGCCACAGGGCTCAACTATGGCTACACCTTC
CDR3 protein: CASSPPATGLNYGYTF

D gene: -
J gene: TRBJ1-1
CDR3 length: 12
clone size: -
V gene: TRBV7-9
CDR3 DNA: TGTGCCAGCACCCAACAGGGAACTGAAGCTTTCTTT
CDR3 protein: CASTQQGTEAFF

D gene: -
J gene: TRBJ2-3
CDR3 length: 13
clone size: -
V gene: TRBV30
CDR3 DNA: TGTGCCTTTACCCTACAGTTCACAGATACGCAGTATTTT
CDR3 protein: CAFTLQFTDTQYF

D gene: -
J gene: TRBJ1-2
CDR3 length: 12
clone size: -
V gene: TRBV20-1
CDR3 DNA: TGCAGTGCTAGCGAGGGGCTGGGTGGCTACACCTTC
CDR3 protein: CSASEGLGGYTF

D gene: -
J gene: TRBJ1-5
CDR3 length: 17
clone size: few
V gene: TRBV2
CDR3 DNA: TGTGCCAGCATTAACCTTTTGGGCCGAGCATTTTTCTTCGCCCAGCATTTT
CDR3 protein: CASINLLGRAFFFAQHF

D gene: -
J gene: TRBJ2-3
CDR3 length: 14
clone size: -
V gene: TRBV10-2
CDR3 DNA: TGCGCCAGCAGGAGGGGGGGCTCGGCAGATACGCAGTATTTT
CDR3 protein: CASRRGGSADTQYF

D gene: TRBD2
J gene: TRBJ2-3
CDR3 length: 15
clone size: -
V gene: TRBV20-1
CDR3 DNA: TGCAGTGCTAGAGATCTCGGACTAGTGGCAGATACGCAGTATTTT
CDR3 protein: CSARDLGLVADTQYF

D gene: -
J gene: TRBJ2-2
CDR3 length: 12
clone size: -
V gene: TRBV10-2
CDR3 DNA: TGCGCCAGCAGTGAGTCGAGCGGGGAGCTGTTTTTT
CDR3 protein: CASSESSGELFF

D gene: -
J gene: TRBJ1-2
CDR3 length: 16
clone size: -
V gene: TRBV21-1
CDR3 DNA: TGTGCCAGCAGCAAAAGTCGATGGGGGGGTAACTATGGCTACACCTTC
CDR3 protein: CASSKSRWGGNYGYTF

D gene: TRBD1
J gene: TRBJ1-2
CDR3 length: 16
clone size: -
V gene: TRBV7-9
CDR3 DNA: TGTGCCAGCAGCTTGGACGTTGGACAGGGAGTGAAGGGCTACACCTTC
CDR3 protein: CASSLDVGQGVKGYTF

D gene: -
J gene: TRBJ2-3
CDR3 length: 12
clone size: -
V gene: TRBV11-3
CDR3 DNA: TGTGCCAGCAGCTTAAGGTCAGATACGCAGTATTTT
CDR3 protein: CASSLRSDTQYF

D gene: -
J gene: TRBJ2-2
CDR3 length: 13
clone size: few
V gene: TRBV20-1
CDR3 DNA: TGCAGTGCTAGTAAGGGATCCACCGGGGAGCTGTTTTTT
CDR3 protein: CSASKGSTGELFF

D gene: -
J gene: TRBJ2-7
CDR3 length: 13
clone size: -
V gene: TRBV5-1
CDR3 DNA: TGCGCCAGCAGCGCAGGGGCGACGGACGAGCAGTACTTC
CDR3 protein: CASSAGATDEQYF

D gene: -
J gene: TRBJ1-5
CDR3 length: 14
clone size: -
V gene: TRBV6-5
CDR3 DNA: TGTGCCGGCAGTTACCGGGGGGCAGGGCAGCCCCAGCATTTT
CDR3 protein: CAGSYRGAGQPQHF

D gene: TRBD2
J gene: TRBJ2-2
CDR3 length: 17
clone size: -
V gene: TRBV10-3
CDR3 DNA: TGTGCCATCAGCAAGGGGACTAGCGGGGACCACACCGGGGAGCTGTTTTTT
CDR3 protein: CAISKGTSGDHTGELFF

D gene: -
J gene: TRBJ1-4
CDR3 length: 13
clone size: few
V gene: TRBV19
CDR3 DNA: TGTGCCAGTAGTATATACCGGGAGGAAAAACTGTTTTTT
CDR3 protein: CASSIYREEKLFF

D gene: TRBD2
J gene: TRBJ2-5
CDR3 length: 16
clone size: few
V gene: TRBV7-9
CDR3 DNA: TGTGCCAGCAGCTTGGTCGGCGGGGGGAAACAAGAGACCCAGTACTTC
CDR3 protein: CASSLVGGGKQETQYF

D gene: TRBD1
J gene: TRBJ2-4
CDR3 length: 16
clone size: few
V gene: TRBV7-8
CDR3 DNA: TGTGCCAGCAGCACACCACAAGACAGGGTTCAAAACATTCAGTACTTC
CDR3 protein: CASSTPQDRVQNIQYF

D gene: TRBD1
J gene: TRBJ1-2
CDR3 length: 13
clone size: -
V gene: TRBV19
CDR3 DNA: TGTGCCAGTGGGGACAGGAAACTCTATGGCTACACCTTC
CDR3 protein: CASGDRKLYGYTF

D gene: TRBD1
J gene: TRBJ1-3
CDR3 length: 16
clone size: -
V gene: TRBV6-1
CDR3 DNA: TGTGCCAGCAGTGAGCTGGGACAGGGAGCCGGAAACACCATATATTTT
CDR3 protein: CASSELGQGAGNTIYF

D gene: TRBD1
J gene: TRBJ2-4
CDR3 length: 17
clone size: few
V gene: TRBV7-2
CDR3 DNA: TGTGCCAGCAGCTTAGCAGCAGTCGGGACAGGGGGTAACATTCAGTACTTC
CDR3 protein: CASSLAAVGTGGNIQYF

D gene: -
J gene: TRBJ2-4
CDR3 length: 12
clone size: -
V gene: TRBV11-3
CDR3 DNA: TGTGCCAGCAGCTTTGACAAGAACATTCAGTACTTC
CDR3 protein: CASSFDKNIQYF

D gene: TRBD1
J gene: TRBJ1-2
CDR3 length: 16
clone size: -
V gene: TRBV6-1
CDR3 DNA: TGTGCCAGCAGCCACGCCGACAGGGGCCTAGGCTATGGCTACACCTTC
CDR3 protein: CASSHADRGLGYGYTF

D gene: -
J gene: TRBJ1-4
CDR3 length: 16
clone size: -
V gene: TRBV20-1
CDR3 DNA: TGCAGTGCTAGAGAGGGTCAGGGAAGAGAATGGGAAAAACTGTTTTTT
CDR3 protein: CSAREGQGREWEKLFF

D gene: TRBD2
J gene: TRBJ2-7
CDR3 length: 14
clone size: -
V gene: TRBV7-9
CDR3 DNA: TGTGCCAGCAGCCTCGGGCTAGCGGGGAGCGAGCAGTACTTC
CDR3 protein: CASSLGLAGSEQYF